The next 12 T cell receptor beta chains were all read from a single sample in a study of CD8 T cells in Susac syndrome. Random hexamers primed reverse transcription of about 0.5 to 1 ug RNA. From the immunoSEQ multiplex PCR reads, TCRdb called clonotypes with MiXCR, one entry per CDR3 protein. The sample shows approximately 150,000 distinct CDR3 sequences, 85% to 95% of them seen only once. The specimen sequenced was CD4+ T cells from PBMCs. The receptors stem from a human donor with multiple sclerosis.

The V and J genes are TRBV30 and TRBJ1-5, with D tentatively TRBD1 (5 bases). V dropped 0 bases and J dropped 4 bases, with 10 bases sitting between them. Germline CDR1 GTSNPN, CDR2 SVGIG (reference sequence). The CDR3 has 14 residues. The CDR3 DNA follows: TGTGCCTGGAGTGTAGGGGCAAGAAATCAGCCCCAGCATTTT. Translation gives CAWSVGARNQPQHF.

V gene TRBV12-3 or TRBV12-4 combines with J gene TRBJ1-6, with 8 positions matching TRBD1. The trim removed 5 bases at V and 13 bases at J, leaving 10 bases unmatched. The CDR3 runs to 14 residues. This chain's CDR3 is CASSVQGGVGPLHF. For the CDR3, the DNA is TGTGCCAGCAGTGTACAGGGGGGCGTCGGGCCCCTCCACTTT.

The chain has TRBV7-2 and TRBJ2-5; no definite D call. V was clipped by 4 bases and J by 5 bases, with 14 bases between them. The germline V gene encodes CDR1 SGHTA and CDR2 FQGNSA. The CDR3 contains 14 residues. CDR3 nucleotide sequence: TGTGCCAGCAGCTCGATAAATCTCGGGGAGACCCAGTACTTC. This sequence encodes CASSSINLGETQYF.

This clonotype has a single count. The V and J genes are TRBV25-1 and TRBJ2-5; a weak D match, TRBD2 (5 bases). Germline loops: CDR1 MGHDK, CDR2 SYGVNS. V was trimmed by 5 bases and J by 4 bases, leaving 14 bases between them. The CDR3 runs to 14 residues. CDR3 sequence reads: CASSLGGRGETQYF. CDR3 DNA: TGTGCCAGCAGTCTCGGAGGACGAGGAGAGACCCAGTACTTC.

The rearrangement links TRBV20-1 to TRBJ1-2; D is ambiguous. The CDR3 loop spans 13 amino acids. Trimming removed 3 bases at V and 5 bases at J, with 13 bases between. The germline CDR1 and CDR2 sequences are DFQATT and SNEGSKA (reference sequence). The CDR3 nucleotides are TGCAGTGCTAGCAACGGGGTTCGATATGGCTACACCTTC. Its translation is CSASNGVRYGYTF.

The chain combines TRBV20-1 with TRBJ2-7; 8 bases map to TRBD2. With 6 bases clipped from V and 0 bases from J, the junction kept 7 bases outside the gene matches. This CDR3 spans 14 amino acids. From germline, CDR1 is DFQATT and CDR2 SNEGSKA (reference sequence). In DNA, the CDR3 is TGCAGTGCGTTCGCGGGGGGCCACTCCTACGAGCAGTACTTC. Amino acids: CSAFAGGHSYEQYF.

The V gene is TRBV12-3 or TRBV12-4, the J gene TRBJ2-1; 7 bases fit TRBD2. This CDR3 is 17 amino acids long. Trimming took 6 bases from V and 0 from J; bases not matched to a gene: 11. In nucleotides, the CDR3 is TGTGCCAGCAGCCTGACCGGGACTATGAGCTCCTACAATGAGCAGTTCTTC. It yields the protein CASSLTGTMSSYNEQFF.

The V and J genes are TRBV4-1 and TRBJ2-5, with D perhaps matching TRBD1 (6 bases). The V gene lost 4 bases and the J gene lost 4 bases, with 13 bases spanning the gap. The CDR3 loop spans 14 amino acids. Germline assignment: CDR1 MGHRA and CDR2 YSYEKL. The DNA of the CDR3 is TGCGCCAGCAGCCGGACCCCAGGGGCAGAGACCCAGTACTTC. Translated, it gives CASSRTPGAETQYF.

The rearrangement links TRBV12-3 or TRBV12-4 to TRBJ1-5; maybe TRBD1 (6 bases). The V end was cut by 7 bases, the J end by 7 bases, with 17 bases between. This CDR3 comprises 14 residues. As DNA, the CDR3 is TGTGCCAGCAATTGGGGGGGACACCGGCAGCCCCAGCATTTT. Protein: CASNWGGHRQPQHF.

The rearrangement joins TRBV28 to TRBJ2-3; D not resolved. Germline-derived CDR1 and CDR2 are MDHEN and SYDVKM. The CDR3 length is 14 residues. Trimming stripped 5 bases from V and 0 bases from J, with 9 bases between. The CDR3 nucleotides are TGTGCCAGCAGTGCAGCTCCTAGCACAGATACGCAGTATTTT. This translates into CASSAAPSTDTQYF.

This chain uses TRBV5-4 with TRBJ1-1; D is uncertain. In germline, CDR1 is SGHNT, CDR2 YYREEE (reference sequence). CDR3 length equals 15 residues. Trimming shortened V by 2 bases and J by 0 bases, and 11 bases separated the two germline ends. The CDR3 sequence: CASSFDGMLNTEAFF. In DNA form, the CDR3 reads TGTGCCAGCAGCTTTGACGGTATGTTGAACACTGAAGCTTTCTTT. The full variable domain, its missing parts supplied by reference TRBV5-4 and TRBJ1-1, is ETGVTQSPTHLIKTRGQQVTLRCSSQSGHNTVSWYQQALGQGPQFIFQYYREEENGRGNFPPRFSGLQFPNYSSELNVNALELDDSALYLCASSFDGMLNTEAFFGQGTRLTVV.

The chain has TRBV2 and TRBJ2-5; a weak D match, TRBD1 (6 bases). Germline-derived CDR1 and CDR2 are SNHLY and FYNNEI. This CDR3 is built from 13 residues. Trimming removed 7 bases from V and 4 bases from J, with 13 bases in between. The chain's CDR3 is CASNQGQTETQYF. CDR3 bases: TGTGCCAGCAATCAGGGGCAGACAGAGACCCAGTACTTC.